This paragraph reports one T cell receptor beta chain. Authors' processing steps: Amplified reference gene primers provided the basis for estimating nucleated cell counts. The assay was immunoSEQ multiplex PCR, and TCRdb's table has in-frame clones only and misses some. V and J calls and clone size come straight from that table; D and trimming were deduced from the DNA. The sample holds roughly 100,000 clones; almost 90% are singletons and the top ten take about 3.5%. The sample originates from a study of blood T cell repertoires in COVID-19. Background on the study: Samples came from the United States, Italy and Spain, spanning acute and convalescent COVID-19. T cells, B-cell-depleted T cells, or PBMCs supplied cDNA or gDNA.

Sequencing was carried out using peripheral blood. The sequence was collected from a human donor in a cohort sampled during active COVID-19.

CDR3: CASSLDRGLNEKLFF. The CDR3 DNA is TGTGCCAGCAGCTTAGATAGGGGCCTTAATGAAAAACTGTTTTTT. The chain joins TRBV7-2 to TRBJ1-4; D perhaps matches TRBD1 (5 bases). Germline V gene lookup returns CDR1 SGHTA and CDR2 FQGNSA. Deletions cut 1 base from V and 4 bases from J, with 10 bases between. This CDR3 spans 15 amino acids.